A single sample is the source of the 13 T cell receptor beta chains below, sequenced in a study of CD8 T cells in ankylosing spondylitis. Notes on the study in general: Seemingly characteristic of ankylosing spondylitis blood was a TCR beta motif consisting of several highly homologous variants.

No antigen has been assigned to these receptors. MiXCR, applied by TCRdb to the 5' RACE reads, yields one record per CDR3 protein. The table lists around 480,000 distinct CDR3 sequences, 17% of them singletons. The material sequenced was blood, either unsorted or a sorted T cell fraction (not recorded which). These receptors originate from a male donor with ankylosing spondylitis.

The rearrangement links TRBV12-3 or TRBV12-4 to TRBJ1-5; D is possibly TRBD1 (5 bases). V lost 2 bases and J lost 1, with 12 bases in between. This CDR3 is built from 16 residues. This CDR3 reads CASSLWQGFSNQPQHF. The CDR3 bases are TGTGCCAGCAGTTTATGGCAGGGTTTCAGCAATCAGCCCCAGCATTTT.

Only a few counts were recorded for this clonotype. The chain couples TRBV20-1 to TRBJ1-2; a possible D gene is TRBD1 (5 bases). The CDR3 consists of 12 residues. V was clipped by 1 base and J by 7 bases, with 10 bases between them. Germline assignment: CDR1 DFQATT and CDR2 SNEGSKA (reference sequence). The CDR3 loop is CSARVGGAGYTF. In DNA form, the CDR3 reads TGCAGTGCTAGAGTAGGAGGGGCTGGCTACACCTTC.

There are a few counts of this clonotype. The chain combines TRBV6-1 with TRBJ2-2; no firm D call. This CDR3 contains 14 residues. CDR1 and CDR2 from the germline V gene are MNHNS and SASEGT. V was cut by 6 bases and J by 7 bases, with 15 bases left in between. The CDR3 here is CASSQPALNGELFF. CDR3 coding DNA: TGTGCCAGCAGCCAACCCGCCCTCAACGGGGAGCTGTTTTTT.

The V call is TRBV28, the J call TRBJ1-5, with D perhaps matching TRBD1 (5 bases). The V end was cut by 2 bases, the J end by 9 bases, with 14 bases between. Germline V gene data show CDR1 as MDHEN and CDR2 as SYDVKM. The CDR3 has 14 residues. The chain's CDR3 is CASSLGGRERPQHF. DNA for the CDR3: TGTGCCAGCAGTTTAGGGGGTCGGGAAAGGCCCCAGCATTTT.

The chain combines TRBV6-2 or TRBV6-3 with TRBJ2-7; 7 bases fit TRBD1. The trim removed 4 bases at V and 5 bases at J, leaving 5 bases unmatched. The CDR3 runs 13 residues. The germline V gene has CDR1 MNHEY and CDR2 SVGEGT. CDR3 nucleotide sequence: TGTGCCAGCAGTTCGACAGGGTGGAACGAGCAGTACTTC. This encodes CASSSTGWNEQYF.

J is TRBJ1-1 and V is TRBV5-1, with unresolved D. V shed 0 bases and J shed 0 bases, with 12 bases lying between them. Per germline, CDR1 SGHRS and CDR2 YFSETQ. The CDR3 length is 16 residues. In nucleotides, the CDR3 is TGCGCCAGCAGCTTGGCTGGACCAGGAATGAACACTGAAGCTTTCTTT. Translating gives CASSLAGPGMNTEAFF.

This clonotype was observed once. The rearrangement links TRBV11-2 to TRBJ1-1; the match to TRBD1 covers 12 bases. Germline CDR1 SGHAT, CDR2 FQNNGV. The CDR3 loop spans 19 amino acids. Germline trimming cut 2 bases from V and 1 base from J; bases unmatched to any gene: 11. In DNA form, the CDR3 reads TGTGCCAGCAGCTTAATCGCCGGGACAGGGGGCTTTCGGAACACTGAAGCTTTCTTT. Translation gives CASSLIAGTGGFRNTEAFF. The variable domain in full, completed from reference TRBV11-2 and TRBJ1-1, reads EAGVAQSPRYKIIEKRQSVAFWCNPISGHATLYWYQQILGQGPKLLIQFQNNGVVDDSQLPKDRFSAERLKGVDSTLKIQPAKLEDSAVYLCASSLIAGTGGFRNTEAFFGQGTRLTVV.

This clonotype has only a few counts. This chain's CDR3 is CASSSSDGYYGYTF. Written as DNA, the CDR3 is TGCGCCAGCAGCTCTTCGGACGGCTATTATGGCTACACCTTC. This chain joins TRBV5-1 and TRBJ1-2; no clear D. Trimming took off 3 bases at V and 5 bases at J, with 14 bases between the two ends. The length of the CDR3 is 14 residues. Germline-derived CDR1 and CDR2 are SGHRS and YFSETQ.

CDR3 region: CASSADREQPQHF. The DNA for the CDR3 is TGTGCCAGCTCCGCGGACAGGGAGCAGCCCCAGCATTTT. The rearrangement uses TRBV18 and TRBJ1-5, with 8 positions matching TRBD1. Germline CDR1 KGHSH, CDR2 LQKENI. This CDR3 has 13 residues. The J segment lost 7 bases and the V segment lost 6 bases, leaving 5 bases of the junction unmatched.

This clonotype was observed a few times. V usage is TRBV20-1 and J usage is TRBJ2-7, with D maybe TRBD2 (6 bases). The germline V gene encodes CDR1 DFQATT and CDR2 SNEGSKA (reference sequence). With 5 bases removed from V and 5 bases from J, the gap between germline ends came to 19 bases. This CDR3 spans 14 amino acids. The CDR3 is CSASRGGEKNEQYF. DNA of the CDR3: TGCAGTGCTTCCCGTGGCGGGGAAAAGAACGAGCAGTACTTC.

V and J are TRBV6-5 and TRBJ2-2; 7 bases are shared with TRBD1. This CDR3 has 19 amino acids. The germline V gene has CDR1 MNHEY and CDR2 SVGAGI. The ends lost 0 bases at V and 0 bases at J; junction bases unmatched: 10. CDR3: CASSYSRGRGIANTGELFF. The CDR3, as DNA: TGTGCCAGCAGTTACTCAAGGGGCAGGGGGATCGCGAACACCGGGGAGCTGTTTTTT.

The chain employs TRBV3-1 and TRBJ1-1, with D unclear. V shed 0 bases and J shed 4 bases, with 12 bases lying between them. The CDR3 spans 15 residues. Germline CDR1 and CDR2: LGHDT and YNNKEL (reference sequence). CDR3 sequence (DNA): TGTGCCAGCAGCCAAGACACGGTCCGGGGCACTGAAGCTTTCTTT. This sequence encodes CASSQDTVRGTEAFF.

This clonotype was recorded many times. This rearrangement joins TRBV20-1 to TRBJ1-5; D possibly corresponds to TRBD1 (6 bases). V lost 0 bases and J 4 bases, leaving 16 bases between the germline ends. Germline V CDR1 and CDR2: DFQATT, SNEGSKA (reference sequence). This CDR3 has 16 amino acids. For the CDR3, the DNA is TGCAGTGCTAGAGAGGGGGGGCGGAACCAGAATCAGCCCCAGCATTTT. Protein product: CSAREGGRNQNQPQHF.